The entry below gives a single T cell receptor beta chain sequence along with its context. What it binds is not known. The data were taken from a study of shared clonotypes between healthy human individuals. Overall study findings and caveats: It was anticipated that sequencing depth would influence how many clonotypes donors shared.

Data came from immunoSEQ multiplex PCR; TCRdb stores just in-frame clones and leaves some out. The sample carries about 2.2 million clones, 90% to 95% recorded once. CDR3 length equals 15 residues. Deletions cut 1 base from V and 1 base from J, with 9 bases between. Germline V gene sequence: CDR1 MNHEY, CDR2 SMNVEV (reference sequence). Cells designated naive CD8 were CD45RO-negative and were positively selected for CCR7, with terminally differentiated effector memory CD45RA+ cells excluded. This chain uses TRBV27 with TRBJ2-3; possibly TRBD1 for D (6 bases). The sequence derives from a man aged 18 to 29 in good health. Some clones in this sample may be carry-over from other donors' samples. The sequencing input was naive CD8+ T cells from PBMCs. The CDR3 loop reads CASSLWGPGTDTQYF. The CDR3 bases are TGTGCCAGCAGTTTATGGGGGCCGGGCACAGATACGCAGTATTTT.